This T cell receptor (beta chain) emerged from a study of tumor-infiltrating lymphocytes in primary liver carcinoma. The study, taken as a whole, reports: For tumor-adjacent and tumor-blood pairs, overlap was less than that seen for tumor region pairs. Relative to blood, tumors carried a significantly larger fraction of the repertoire in their top 250 clones (p = 0.039).

A note on this clonotype: What it recognizes is unknown. A junction end diverges from the germline sequence, so it may reflect a read error.

In germline, CDR1 is SGHAT, CDR2 FQNNGV. The CDR3 contains 16 residues. Co-extraction of RNA and DNA was performed on about 19-33 mg of unsorted bulk tissue. Sampling of every tumor involved five separate regions. These included the tumor centre. With a constant-region primer, TCR beta cDNA was made from 450 to 550 ng of total RNA. ARM-PCR was slightly modified, and three nested multiplex PCR rounds with it gave rise to the TCR beta libraries. It was with TRBV1-TRBV30 forward primers and a C-beta reverse primer that the first two PCR rounds were run, at about 10 cycles each. TCRdb processed the multiplex PCR reads anew with MiXCR; each CDR3 protein has one entry. The repertoire consists of about 64,000 distinct CDR3 sequences, with 71% occurring once and the leading ten covering roughly two fifths.

The TCR originated in a man aged 40-49 years with primary liver carcinoma and hepatitis B virus infection. Sequencing used liver tumor tissue from sampling region 4. Subset in this sample: tumor region T4, right-lateral pole. The rearrangement joins TRBV11-2 to TRBJ1-1, with TRBD1 as a possible D gene (6 bases). CDR3 coding DNA: TGTGCCAGCAGCCCATCCGGGGGGCTGGTGAACACTGAAGTTTTCTTT. The encoded protein is CASSPSGGLVNTEVFF.